The subject of this entry is one T cell receptor beta chain. Antigen: not known. The sample belongs to a study of T cell repertoires in cytomegalovirus infection. As for the study in general: Well-studied HLA-B-restricted epitopes and recently identified HLA-C-restricted epitopes of CMV were both used in the study. Public TCR beta signature analysis indicated the presence of both CMV infection and matching HLA type.

TCRdb recomputed calls from the reads with MiXCR, one row per CDR3 protein. The sample includes around 430,000 distinct CDR3 sequences, about 44% of them seen just once. Findings and limits, study-wide: Clonotypes of TCR beta that were HLA-C-restricted and CMV-specific dominated the ex vivo response. Totalled public TCR beta family frequency picked out people who carried CMV plus the relevant HLA.

Sample: cultured PBMCs, taken from culture after CMV antigen stimulation. The source of this sequence is a human donor in good health (CMV status not recorded). Some clones in this sample may be carry-over from other donors' samples.

The CDR3 is CASSQLSGASTDTQYF. In DNA, the CDR3 is TGTGCCAGCAGCCAACTTAGCGGGGCTAGCACAGATACGCAGTATTTT. This chain links TRBV14 with TRBJ2-3; 8 positions match TRBD2. The CDR3 is made up of 16 amino acids. Germline V CDR1 and CDR2: SGHDN, FVKESK. Unmatched junction bases numbered 4, after V lost 2 bases and J lost 0 bases. Supplemented by reference TRBV14 and TRBJ2-3, the full variable domain reads EAGVTQFPSHSVIEKGQTVTLRCDPISGHDNLYWYRRVMGKEIKFLLHFVKESKQDESGMPNNRFLAERTGGTYSTLKVQPAELEDSGVYFCASSQLSGASTDTQYFGPGTRLTVL.